Following are 22 T cell receptor beta chains from one sample sequenced in a study of blood T cell repertoires in COVID-19. Assay used: immunoSEQ multiplex PCR; TCRdb lists only in-frame clones, some missing. The data hold about 90,000 clones, with about four fifths observed a single time. Material for sequencing was peripheral blood. The receptors were gathered from a man in his sixties with acute or convalescent COVID-19.

The chain couples TRBV7-3 to TRBJ2-1; 7 bases map to TRBD1. V shed 2 bases and J 4 bases; nucleotides not matched to a gene: 5. This CDR3 region has 15 residues. CDR1 and CDR2 from the germline V gene are SGHTA and FQGTGA. CDR3 coding DNA: TGTGCCAGCAGCTTAGCCCCAGGGGGATACAATGAGCAGTTCTTC. Translating it yields CASSLAPGGYNEQFF.

The V gene is TRBV2, the J gene TRBJ2-7, with D possibly TRBD1 on 6 matching bases. V dropped 3 bases and J dropped 5 bases, with 14 bases sitting between them. Germline CDR1 reads SNHLY; CDR2 reads FYNNEI. The CDR3 sequence is 14 residues long. The chain's CDR3 is CASSDGTYVDEQYF. DNA of the CDR3: TGTGCCAGCAGTGACGGGACATATGTCGACGAGCAGTACTTC. The full variable domain, completed using reference TRBV2 and TRBJ2-7, is EPEVTQTPSHQVTQMGQEVILRCVPISNHLYFYWYRQILGQKVEFLVSFYNNEISEKSEIFDDQFSVERPDGSNFTLKIRSTKLEDSAMYFCASSDGTYVDEQYFGPGTRLTVT.

This chain links TRBV30 with TRBJ1-6; D is uncertain. This CDR3 has 14 amino acids. Germline CDR1 and CDR2: GTSNPN and SVGIG (reference sequence). V lost 7 bases and J 4 bases, leaving 14 bases between the germline ends. The CDR3 region is CASRGQGYNSPLHF. The DNA for the CDR3 is TGTGCCTCCCGCGGGCAAGGATATAATTCACCCCTCCACTTT.

Only one count was recorded for this clone. The chain couples TRBV3-1 (or the pseudogene TRBV3-2) to TRBJ1-3; TRBD1 matches at 8 bases. The junction had 3 bases not matched to a gene; V was cut back by 2 bases and J by 0 bases. This CDR3 has 16 amino acids. CDR1 is LGHDT and CDR2 is YNNKEL in the germline V gene (reference sequence). The CDR3 is CASSQRTGPSGNTIYF. In nucleotides, the CDR3 is TGTGCCAGCAGCCAACGGACAGGGCCCTCTGGAAACACCATATATTTT.

The chain links TRBV5-1 to TRBJ1-1, with TRBD1 matching 9 bases. V trimming: 1 base; J trimming: 1 base; junction bases outside the gene matches: 8. Germline V gene data show CDR1 as SGHRS and CDR2 as YFSETQ. CDR3 length: 17 residues. CDR3: CASSLLGQGSTNTEAFF. CDR3 nucleotides: TGCGCCAGCAGCTTGCTAGGACAGGGGTCTACGAACACTGAAGCTTTCTTT.

The table lists this clone with a few counts. The rearrangement uses TRBV15 and TRBJ1-2; D call uncertain. Germline-derived CDR1 and CDR2 are LNHNV and YYDKDF (reference sequence). The CDR3 loop spans 13 amino acids. V gave up 3 bases and J gave up 6 bases, with 11 bases separating them. The CDR3 reads CATSSSKLNGYTF. CDR3 nucleotides: TGTGCCACCAGCAGCTCCAAACTTAATGGCTACACCTTC. The full variable domain, completed using reference TRBV15 and TRBJ1-2, is DAMVIQNPRYQVTQFGKPVTLSCSQTLNHNVMYWYQQKSSQAPKLLFHYYDKDFNNEADTPDNFQSRRPNTSFCFLDIRSPGLGDTAMYLCATSSSKLNGYTFGSGTRLTVV.

This chain connects TRBV30 to TRBJ1-6, with D possibly TRBD1 on 5 matching bases. V was trimmed by 0 bases and J by 9 bases, leaving 12 bases between them. CDR3 length: 14 residues. Germline V gene lookup returns CDR1 GTSNPN and CDR2 SVGIG (reference sequence). CDR3 DNA sequence: TGTGCCTGGAGTGTGGAAGGGAGGGGTTCACCCCTCCACTTT. The encoded protein is CAWSVEGRGSPLHF.

With respect to this clone: Other nucleotide sequences from this sample produce the same CDR3. The chain joins TRBV3-1 (or the pseudogene TRBV3-2) to TRBJ1-2; D unclear. Trimming left V 1 base short and J 2 bases short, with 5 bases between. Per the germline V gene, CDR1 is LGHDT and CDR2 is YNNKEL (reference sequence). The CDR3 spans 13 residues. CDR3 loop: CASSQGRNYGYTF. CDR3 nucleotides: TGTGCCAGCAGCCAAGGCAGAAACTATGGCTACACCTTC.

The V and J genes are TRBV4-3 and TRBJ1-1; weak D call: TRBD1 (6 bases). This CDR3 spans 13 amino acids. Trimming cost V 3 bases and J 12 bases, with 17 bases left between them. Germline V gives CDR1 LGHNA, CDR2 YSLEER. This CDR3 reads CASSQGGRGNSFF. CDR3 in DNA: TGCGCCAGCAGCCAGGGTGGGAGGGGGAATTCTTTCTTT.

By frequency in the sample, this clone is medium-sized. This chain connects TRBV2 to TRBJ2-7; 10 nucleotides line up with TRBD2. Trimming took 4 bases from V and 4 from J; bases not matched to a gene: 7. This CDR3 has 15 amino acids. Germline V CDR1 and CDR2: SNHLY, FYNNEI. The CDR3 region has the DNA TGTGCCAGCAGTGCGTCTAGCGGGGGTTCATACGAGCAGTACTTC. Residues: CASSASSGGSYEQYF.

This clone was seen more than once but under ten times. This chain joins TRBV19 and TRBJ2-6, with 8 bases aligning to TRBD1. CDR3 length: 18 amino acids. Trimming cost V 6 bases and J 0 bases; bases outside gene matches: 10. The germline CDR1 and CDR2 sequences are LNHDA and SQIVND (reference sequence). The CDR3 DNA follows: TGTGCCAGTAGACGATCCGGGACAGGCATCTCTGGGGCCAACGTCCTGACTTTC. It codes for CASRRSGTGISGANVLTF.

The chain couples TRBV10-3 to TRBJ1-2; D is unclear. Germline assignment: CDR1 ENHRY and CDR2 SYGVKD. The CDR3 length is 14 residues. V lost 2 bases and J lost 6, with 13 bases in between. The CDR3 sequence: CAISERTSEHGYTF. The CDR3 DNA is TGTGCCATCAGTGAGCGTACATCTGAACATGGCTACACCTTC.

The CDR3 loop reads CAWSVRLGQALNSPLHF. For the CDR3, the DNA is TGTGCCTGGAGTGTACGATTGGGACAGGCGCTTAATTCACCCCTCCACTTT. The gene calls are TRBV30 and TRBJ1-6; 8 bases map to TRBD1. Germline V CDR1 and CDR2: GTSNPN, SVGIG (reference sequence). V was pared by 0 bases and J by 6 bases, with 10 bases of the junction left unmatched. The CDR3 extends over 17 amino acids.

J is TRBJ1-1 and V is TRBV27; possible D gene TRBD1, 6 bases. This CDR3 is built from 16 residues. V was cut by 6 bases and J by 5 bases, with 22 bases left in between. Germline CDR1 MNHEY, CDR2 SMNVEV (reference sequence). The CDR3 protein is CASRALGMGAWTEAFF. Here the CDR3 DNA reads TGTGCCAGCAGAGCACTCGGTATGGGGGCCTGGACTGAAGCTTTCTTT.

The chain links TRBV5-1 to TRBJ1-1, with D perhaps TRBD1 (5 bases). Germline CDR1 and CDR2: SGHRS and YFSETQ. The CDR3 consists of 13 residues. V was clipped by 4 bases and J by 3 bases, with 10 bases between them. The CDR3 sequence is CASSHKTDTEAFF. The CDR3, as DNA: TGCGCCAGCAGCCACAAGACAGACACTGAAGCTTTCTTT.

V and J are TRBV6-5 and TRBJ1-2; 7 bases are shared with TRBD1. This CDR3 comprises 14 residues. Germline-derived CDR1 and CDR2 are MNHEY and SVGAGI. The trim removed 4 bases at V and 2 bases at J, leaving 4 bases unmatched. CDR3 residues: CASSSTGANYGYTF. In DNA, the CDR3 is TGTGCCAGCAGTTCAACAGGGGCGAACTATGGCTACACCTTC.

This chain joins TRBV5-5 and TRBJ2-1; 10 bases line up with TRBD2. CDR1 and CDR2 (germline): SGHKS, YYEKEE (reference sequence). The CDR3 runs to 16 residues. Trimming removed 0 bases from V and 8 bases from J; junction bases left unmatched: 8. This chain's CDR3 is CASSLGIAGGSDEQFF. CDR3 bases: TGTGCCAGCAGCTTGGGCATAGCGGGGGGATCGGATGAGCAGTTCTTC.

This clone was counted between two and nine times. The CDR3 DNA is TGTGCCAGTCGCGGGGGGGGCAACTATGGCTACACCTTC. The encoded protein is CASRGGGNYGYTF. The chain uses TRBV7-2 and TRBJ1-2; a weak D match, TRBD1 (6 bases). Germline V lookup: CDR1 SGHTA, CDR2 FQGNSA. V lost 9 bases and J 2 bases, leaving 13 bases between the germline ends. There are 13 residues in the CDR3. The entire variable domain, with the rest obtained from reference TRBV7-2 and TRBJ1-2, is as follows: GAGVSQSPSNKVTEKGKDVELRCDPISGHTALYWYRQSLGQGLEFLIYFQGNSAPDKSGLPSDRFSAERTGGSVSTLTIQRTQQEDSAVYLCASRGGGNYGYTFGSGTRLTVV.

CDR3: CAWTRDILTGELFF. As DNA, the CDR3 is TGTGCCTGGACGAGGGACATCCTAACCGGGGAGCTGTTTTTT. This rearrangement joins TRBV30 to TRBJ2-2, with TRBD1 as a possible D gene (6 bases). Trimming pared 4 bases from V and 5 bases from J, leaving 14 bases between. CDR1 and CDR2 (germline): GTSNPN, SVGIG (reference sequence). The CDR3 spans 14 residues.

V is TRBV13 and J is TRBJ1-5; no clear D. The ends were cut back, 2 bases at V and 9 bases at J, with 11 bases in the middle. Per germline, CDR1 PRHDT and CDR2 FYEKMQ (reference sequence). The CDR3 covers 13 residues. This CDR3 reads CASSLQARGPQHF. The DNA for the CDR3 is TGTGCCAGCAGCTTACAGGCTCGGGGGCCCCAGCATTTT.

This chain uses TRBV19 with TRBJ1-5, with TRBD1 matching over 10 bases. The CDR3 runs 15 residues. CDR1 LNHDA and CDR2 SQIVND come from the germline V gene (reference sequence). V shed 10 bases, J shed 1 base, and the junction held 7 bases outside the gene matches. Here the CDR3 reads CATQTGGRSNQPQHF. The DNA for the CDR3 is TGTGCCACTCAGACAGGGGGCAGAAGCAATCAGCCCCAGCATTTT.

The V and J genes are TRBV14 and TRBJ2-1, with D perhaps matching TRBD2 (6 bases). The CDR3 extends over 15 amino acids. The germline CDR1 and CDR2 sequences are SGHDN and FVKESK. Between the trimmed V and J ends, which lost 5 bases and 8 bases, there was a span of 19 bases. CDR3 amino acids: CASSRWEQGGDEQFF. In DNA form, the CDR3 reads TGTGCCAGCAGCAGATGGGAGCAGGGCGGGGATGAGCAGTTCTTC.